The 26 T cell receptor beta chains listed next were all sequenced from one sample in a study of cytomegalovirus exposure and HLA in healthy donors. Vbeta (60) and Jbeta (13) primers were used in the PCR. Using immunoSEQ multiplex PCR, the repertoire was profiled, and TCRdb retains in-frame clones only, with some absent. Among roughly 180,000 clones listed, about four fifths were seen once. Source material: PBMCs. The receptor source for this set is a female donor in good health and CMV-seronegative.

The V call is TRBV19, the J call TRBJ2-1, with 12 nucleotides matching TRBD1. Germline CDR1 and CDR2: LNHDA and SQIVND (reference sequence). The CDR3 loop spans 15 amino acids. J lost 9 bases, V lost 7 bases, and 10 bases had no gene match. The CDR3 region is CASTADGTGGAEQFF. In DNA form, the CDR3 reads TGTGCCAGTACTGCAGACGGGACAGGGGGCGCTGAGCAGTTCTTC.

CDR3 coding DNA: TGTGCCAGCAGTTTATCGGGACAGGGGACCAATCAGCCCCAGCATTTT. Residues: CASSLSGQGTNQPQHF. This chain joins TRBV27 and TRBJ1-5; 10 bases fit TRBD1. V gave up 0 bases and J gave up 3 bases; unmatched junction bases: 2. Germline assignment: CDR1 MNHEY and CDR2 SMNVEV (reference sequence). CDR3 size: 16 residues.

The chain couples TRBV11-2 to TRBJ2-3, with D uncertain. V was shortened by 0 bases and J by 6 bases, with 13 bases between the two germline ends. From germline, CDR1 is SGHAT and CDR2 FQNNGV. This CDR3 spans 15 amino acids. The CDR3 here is CASSLDGVSLDTQYF. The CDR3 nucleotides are TGTGCCAGCAGCTTAGATGGAGTTTCTTTGGATACGCAGTATTTT.

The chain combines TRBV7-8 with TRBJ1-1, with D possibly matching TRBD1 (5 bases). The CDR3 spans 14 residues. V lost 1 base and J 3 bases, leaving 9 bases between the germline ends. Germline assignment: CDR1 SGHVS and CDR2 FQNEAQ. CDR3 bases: TGTGCCAGCAGCTTAGGTTGGGGGGACACTGAAGCTTTCTTT. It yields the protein CASSLGWGDTEAFF.

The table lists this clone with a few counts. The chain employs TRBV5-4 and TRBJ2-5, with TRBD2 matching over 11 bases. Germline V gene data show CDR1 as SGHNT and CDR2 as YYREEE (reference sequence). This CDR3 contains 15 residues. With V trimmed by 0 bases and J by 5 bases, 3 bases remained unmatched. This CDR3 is CASSLVAGGVETQYF. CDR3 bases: TGTGCCAGCAGCTTGGTAGCGGGGGGGGTGGAGACCCAGTACTTC.

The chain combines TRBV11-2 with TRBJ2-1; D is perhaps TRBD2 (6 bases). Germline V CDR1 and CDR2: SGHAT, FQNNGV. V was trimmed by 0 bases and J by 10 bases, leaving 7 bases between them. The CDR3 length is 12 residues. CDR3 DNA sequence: TGTGCCAGCAGCTTAGAGGGAGGAGAGCAGTTCTTC. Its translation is CASSLEGGEQFF.

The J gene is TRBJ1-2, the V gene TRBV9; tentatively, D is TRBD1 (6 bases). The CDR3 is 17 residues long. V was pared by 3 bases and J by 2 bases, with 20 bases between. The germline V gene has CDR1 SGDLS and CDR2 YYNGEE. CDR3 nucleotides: TGTGCCAGCAGCGCGCCACCGTACAGGGCAAACAACTATGGCTACACCTTC. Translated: CASSAPPYRANNYGYTF.

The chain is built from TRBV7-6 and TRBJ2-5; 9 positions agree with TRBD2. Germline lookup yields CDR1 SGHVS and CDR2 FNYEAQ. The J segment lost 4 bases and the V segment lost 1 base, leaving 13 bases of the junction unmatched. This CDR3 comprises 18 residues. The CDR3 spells CASSLDGYSGTSRETQYF. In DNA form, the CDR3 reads TGTGCCAGCAGCTTAGATGGCTACTCGGGGACTAGCCGAGAGACCCAGTACTTC. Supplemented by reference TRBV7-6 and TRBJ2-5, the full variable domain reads GAGVSQSPRYKVTKRGQDVALRCDPISGHVSLYWYRQALGQGPEFLTYFNYEAQQDKSGLPNDRFSAERPEGSISTLTIQRTEQRDSAMYRCASSLDGYSGTSRETQYFGPGTRLLVL.

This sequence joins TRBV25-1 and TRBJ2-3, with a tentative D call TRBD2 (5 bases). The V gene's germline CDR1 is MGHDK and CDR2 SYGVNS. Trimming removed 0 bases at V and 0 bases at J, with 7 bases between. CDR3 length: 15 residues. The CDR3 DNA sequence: TGTGCCAGCAGTGAATACAGGACTAGCACAGATACGCAGTATTTT. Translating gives CASSEYRTSTDTQYF.

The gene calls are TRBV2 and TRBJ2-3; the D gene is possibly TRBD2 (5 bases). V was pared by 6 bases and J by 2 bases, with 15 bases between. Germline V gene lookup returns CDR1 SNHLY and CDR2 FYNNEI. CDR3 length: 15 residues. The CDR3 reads CASSPILDYTDTQYF. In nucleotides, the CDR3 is TGTGCCAGCAGCCCGATACTAGATTACACAGATACGCAGTATTTT.

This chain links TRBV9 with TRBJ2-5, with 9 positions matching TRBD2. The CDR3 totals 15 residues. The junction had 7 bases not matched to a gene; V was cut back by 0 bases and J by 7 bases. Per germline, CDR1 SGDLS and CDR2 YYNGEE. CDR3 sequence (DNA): TGTGCCAGCAGCGTAGAAGCTAGCGGGGCCCGGACCCAGTACTTC. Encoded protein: CASSVEASGARTQYF.

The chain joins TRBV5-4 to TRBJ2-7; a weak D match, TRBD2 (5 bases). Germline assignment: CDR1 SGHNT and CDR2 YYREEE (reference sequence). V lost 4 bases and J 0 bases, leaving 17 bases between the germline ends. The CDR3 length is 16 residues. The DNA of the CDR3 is TGTGCCAGCAGCCGAGACAAGGCAGCGGCCTCCTACGAGCAGTACTTC. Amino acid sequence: CASSRDKAAASYEQYF.

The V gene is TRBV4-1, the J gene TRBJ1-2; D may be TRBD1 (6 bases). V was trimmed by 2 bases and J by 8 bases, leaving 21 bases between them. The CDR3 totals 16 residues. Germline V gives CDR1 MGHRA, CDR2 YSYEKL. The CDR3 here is CASSQPREGGTRGYTF. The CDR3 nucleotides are TGCGCCAGCAGCCAACCTCGTGAAGGGGGAACAAGGGGCTACACCTTC.

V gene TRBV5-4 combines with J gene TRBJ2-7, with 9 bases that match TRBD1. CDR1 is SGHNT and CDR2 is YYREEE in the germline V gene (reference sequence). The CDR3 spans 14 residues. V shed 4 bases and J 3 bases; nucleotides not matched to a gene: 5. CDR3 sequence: CASSRGQGGYEQYF. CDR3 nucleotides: TGTGCCAGCAGCCGGGGACAGGGCGGCTACGAGCAGTACTTC. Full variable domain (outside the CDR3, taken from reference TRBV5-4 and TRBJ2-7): ETGVTQSPTHLIKTRGQQVTLRCSSQSGHNTVSWYQQALGQGPQFIFQYYREEENGRGNFPPRFSGLQFPNYSSELNVNALELDDSALYLCASSRGQGGYEQYFGPGTRLTVT.

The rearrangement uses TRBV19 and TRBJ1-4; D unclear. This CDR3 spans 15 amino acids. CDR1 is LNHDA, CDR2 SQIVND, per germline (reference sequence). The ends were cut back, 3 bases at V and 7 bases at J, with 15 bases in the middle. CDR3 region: CASSMGPQVLEKLFF. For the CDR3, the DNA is TGTGCCAGTAGTATGGGCCCCCAGGTGCTTGAAAAACTGTTTTTT.

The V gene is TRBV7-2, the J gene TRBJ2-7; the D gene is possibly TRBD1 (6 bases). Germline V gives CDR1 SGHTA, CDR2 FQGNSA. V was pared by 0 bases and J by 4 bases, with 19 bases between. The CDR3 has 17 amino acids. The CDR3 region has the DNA TGTGCCAGCAGCTTAGCGCGTACGGGGACAATTTATTACGAGCAGTACTTC. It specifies CASSLARTGTIYYEQYF.

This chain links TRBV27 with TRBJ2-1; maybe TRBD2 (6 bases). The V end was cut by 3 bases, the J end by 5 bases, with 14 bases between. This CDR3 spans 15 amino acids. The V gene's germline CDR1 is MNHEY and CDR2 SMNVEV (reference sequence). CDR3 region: CASSFWLANNNEQFF. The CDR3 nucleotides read TGTGCCAGCAGTTTTTGGCTAGCGAACAACAATGAGCAGTTCTTC.

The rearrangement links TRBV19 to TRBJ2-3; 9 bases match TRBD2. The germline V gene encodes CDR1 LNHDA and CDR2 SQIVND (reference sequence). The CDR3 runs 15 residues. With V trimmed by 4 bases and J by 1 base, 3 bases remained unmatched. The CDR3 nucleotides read TGTGCCAGTAGTAAGATAGCGGGAGGCACAGATACGCAGTATTTT. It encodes CASSKIAGGTDTQYF.

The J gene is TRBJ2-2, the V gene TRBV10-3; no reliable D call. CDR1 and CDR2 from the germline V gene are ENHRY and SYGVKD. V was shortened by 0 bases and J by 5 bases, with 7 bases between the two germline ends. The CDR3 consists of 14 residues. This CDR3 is CAISESGGTGELFF. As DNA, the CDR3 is TGTGCCATCAGTGAGTCCGGCGGTACCGGGGAGCTGTTTTTT.

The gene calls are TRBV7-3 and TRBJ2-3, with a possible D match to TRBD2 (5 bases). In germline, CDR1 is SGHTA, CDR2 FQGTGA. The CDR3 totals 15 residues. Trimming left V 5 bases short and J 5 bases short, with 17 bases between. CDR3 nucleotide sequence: TGTGCCAGCAGCCCCTTGAGCCCCCGGGAAGATACGCAGTATTTT. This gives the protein CASSPLSPREDTQYF.

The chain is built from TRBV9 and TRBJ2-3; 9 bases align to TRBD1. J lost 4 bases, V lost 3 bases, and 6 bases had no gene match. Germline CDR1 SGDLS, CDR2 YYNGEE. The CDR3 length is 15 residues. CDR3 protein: CASSARDREPDTQYF. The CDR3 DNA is TGTGCCAGCAGCGCGAGGGACAGGGAGCCAGATACGCAGTATTTT.

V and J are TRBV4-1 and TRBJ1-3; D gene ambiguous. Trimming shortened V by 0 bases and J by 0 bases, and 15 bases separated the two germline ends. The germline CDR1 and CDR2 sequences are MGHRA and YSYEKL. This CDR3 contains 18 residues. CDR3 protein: CASSQDPAGYGSGNTIYF. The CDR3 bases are TGCGCCAGCAGCCAAGATCCGGCAGGTTACGGCTCTGGAAACACCATATATTTT.

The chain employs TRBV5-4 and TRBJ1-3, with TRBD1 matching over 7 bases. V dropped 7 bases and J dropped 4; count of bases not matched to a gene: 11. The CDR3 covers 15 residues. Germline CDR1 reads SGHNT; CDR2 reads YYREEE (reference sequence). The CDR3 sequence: CASGSKQGIGNTIYF. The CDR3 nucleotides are TGTGCCAGCGGATCCAAACAGGGGATCGGAAACACCATATATTTT.

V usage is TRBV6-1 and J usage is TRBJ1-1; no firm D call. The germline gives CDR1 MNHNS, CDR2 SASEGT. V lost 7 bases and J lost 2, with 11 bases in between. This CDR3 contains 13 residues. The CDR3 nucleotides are TGTGCCAGCAAAACCAGGCTAAACACTGAAGCTTTCTTT. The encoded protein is CASKTRLNTEAFF.

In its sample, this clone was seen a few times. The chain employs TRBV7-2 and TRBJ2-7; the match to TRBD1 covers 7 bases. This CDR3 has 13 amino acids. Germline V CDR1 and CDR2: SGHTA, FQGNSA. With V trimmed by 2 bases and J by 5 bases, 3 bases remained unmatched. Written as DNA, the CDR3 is TGTGCCAGCAGCTTAACAGGGGAACACGAGCAGTACTTC. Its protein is CASSLTGEHEQYF.

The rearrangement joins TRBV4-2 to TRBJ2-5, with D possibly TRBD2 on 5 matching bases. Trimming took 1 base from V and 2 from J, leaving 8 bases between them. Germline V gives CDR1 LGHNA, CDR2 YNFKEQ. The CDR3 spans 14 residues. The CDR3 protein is CASSQALAQETQYF. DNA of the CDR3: TGTGCCAGCAGCCAAGCTCTAGCACAAGAGACCCAGTACTTC.